The rows below give T cell receptor beta chains drawn from one sample of a study of Tregs in tolerant kidney transplant recipients. Some clones are missing from TCRdb's copy, which holds only in-frame ones; the method was immunoSEQ multiplex PCR. The table lists about 52,000 clones, 90% to 95% of them singletons. The starting material was CD8+ T cells from blood (PBMCs), obtained 24 months after the transplant. These receptor sequences come from a human patient who received a combined kidney and bone marrow transplant. The graft donor may account for some of the T cells. Each CDR3 is given with its conserved first and last residue. Each record gives: clone size, D gene, V gene, J gene, CDR3 protein, CDR3 DNA. The D gene is left open where the match is weak. Size values are once, few and many counts, or a class for expanded clones, and some rows have none.

size: NA
D: TRBD2
V: TRBV7-8
J: TRBJ2-5
CDR3: CASSLSPGGGETQYF
DNA: TGTGCCAGCAGCTTATCCCCGGGGGGGGGCGAGACCCAGTACTTC

size: NA
D: NA
V: TRBV27
J: TRBJ1-5
CDR3: CASSLAGSNQPQHF
DNA: TGTGCCAGCAGTTTAGCGGGGAGCAATCAGCCCCAGCATTTT

size: NA
D: TRBD2
V: TRBV29-1
J: TRBJ2-3
CDR3: CSVPGKAGGPADTQYF
DNA: TGCAGCGTTCCAGGTAAAGCGGGGGGGCCCGCAGATACGCAGTATTTT

size: NA
D: TRBD2
V: TRBV12-5
J: TRBJ2-2
CDR3: CASGLVPSGRASTGELFF
DNA: TGTGCTAGTGGTTTGGTACCCAGCGGGAGGGCAAGCACCGGGGAGCTGTTTTTT

size: NA
D: NA
V: TRBV6-6
J: TRBJ2-5
CDR3: CASSIRTLQETQYF
DNA: TGTGCCAGCAGTATCCGGACATTACAAGAGACCCAGTACTTC

size: NA
D: NA
V: TRBV7-6
J: TRBJ2-2
CDR3: CASSGIRAGELFF
DNA: TGTGCCAGCAGCGGGATCAGGGCCGGGGAGCTGTTTTTT

size: few
D: TRBD1
V: TRBV28
J: TRBJ1-4
CDR3: CASNSWDREETNEKLFF
DNA: TGTGCCAGCAACTCTTGGGACAGGGAGGAAACTAATGAAAAACTGTTTTTT

size: NA
D: NA
V: TRBV6-1
J: TRBJ2-7
CDR3: CASSPRGLRNEQYF
DNA: TGTGCCAGCAGCCCAAGAGGATTGCGTAACGAGCAGTACTTC

size: NA
D: TRBD1
V: TRBV2
J: TRBJ1-2
CDR3: CASSEAGTGKYGYTF
DNA: TGTGCCAGCAGTGAAGCGGGGACAGGGAAGTATGGCTACACCTTC

size: NA
D: NA
V: TRBV7-8
J: TRBJ2-1
CDR3: CASSWQGSSSYNEQFF
DNA: TGTGCCAGCAGCTGGCAGGGATCGAGCTCCTACAATGAGCAGTTCTTC